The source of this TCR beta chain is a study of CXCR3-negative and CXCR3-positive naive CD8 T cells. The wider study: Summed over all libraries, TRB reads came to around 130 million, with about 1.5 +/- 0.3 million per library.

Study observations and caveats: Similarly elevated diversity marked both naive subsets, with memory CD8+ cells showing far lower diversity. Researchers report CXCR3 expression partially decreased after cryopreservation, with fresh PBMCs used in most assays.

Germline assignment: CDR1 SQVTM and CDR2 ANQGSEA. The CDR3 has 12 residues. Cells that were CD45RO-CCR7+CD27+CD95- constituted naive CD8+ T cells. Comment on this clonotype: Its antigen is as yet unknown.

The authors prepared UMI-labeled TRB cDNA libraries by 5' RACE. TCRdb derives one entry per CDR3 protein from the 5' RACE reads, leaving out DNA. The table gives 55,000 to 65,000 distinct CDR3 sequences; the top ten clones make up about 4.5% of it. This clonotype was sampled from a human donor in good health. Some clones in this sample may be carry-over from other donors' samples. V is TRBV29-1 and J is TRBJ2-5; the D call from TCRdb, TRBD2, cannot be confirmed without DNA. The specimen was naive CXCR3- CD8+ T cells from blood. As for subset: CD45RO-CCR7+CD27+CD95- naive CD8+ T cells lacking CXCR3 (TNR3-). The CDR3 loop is CSVVLAGETQYF.